The 21 T cell receptor beta chains below were found in one sample sequenced in a study of beta chain features in type 1 diabetes. The isolated RNA, all of it, was reverse transcribed, so expressed TCRB transcripts were what got sequenced. TCRdb's table, derived via immunoSEQ multiplex PCR, lists solely in-frame clones and lacks some. The sample carries 200,000 to 250,000 clones, roughly 11% recorded once. The sequenced sample was central memory CD4+ T cells from blood. These receptor sequences come from a man aged 18-30 years in good health.

This clone was found a few times. The genes are TRBV28 and TRBJ2-7, with 7 nucleotides matching TRBD1. The CDR3 is 14 residues long. Germline V gene sequence: CDR1 MDHEN, CDR2 SYDVKM. V was clipped by 7 bases and J by 3 bases; unmatched bases: 9. This chain's CDR3 is CASKGTARFYEQYF. The CDR3 nucleotides are TGTGCCAGCAAGGGGACAGCCCGCTTCTACGAGCAGTACTTC.

This clone was picked up a small number of times. J is TRBJ2-7 and V is TRBV30; 11 bases align to TRBD1. The V and J ends lost 0 bases and 5 bases, in that order; junction bases with no gene match: 3. Per the germline V gene, CDR1 is GTSNPN and CDR2 is SVGIG (reference sequence). The CDR3 length is 14 residues. CDR3 in DNA: TGTGCCTGGAGTGTCCGGGACAGGGGGGACGAGCAGTACTTC. Its translation is CAWSVRDRGDEQYF.

V usage is TRBV10-3 and J usage is TRBJ2-1; 16 bases agree with TRBD2. The CDR3 covers 15 residues. The J segment lost 7 bases and the V segment lost 10 bases, leaving 7 bases of the junction unmatched. Per germline, CDR1 ENHRY and CDR2 SYGVKD. This CDR3 is CATRPGLAGGNEQFF. For the CDR3, the DNA is TGTGCCACCCGACCGGGACTAGCGGGAGGGAATGAGCAGTTCTTC.

The gene calls are TRBV30 and TRBJ1-4; 8 nucleotides align to TRBD1. Germline-derived CDR1 and CDR2 are GTSNPN and SVGIG (reference sequence). The CDR3 contains 12 residues. Trimming took 8 bases from V and 6 from J; bases not matched to a gene: 5. CDR3 bases: TGTGCCGCGAAGGACAGGGATGAAAAACTGTTTTTT. Amino acid sequence: CAAKDRDEKLFF. The full variable domain, its missing parts supplied by reference TRBV30 and TRBJ1-4, is SQTIHQWPATLVQPVGSPLSLECTVEGTSNPNLYWYRQAAGRGLQLLFYSVGIGQISSEVPQNLSASRPQDRQFILSSKKLLLSDSGFYLCAAKDRDEKLFFGSGTQLSVL.

This clone was recorded a few times. The rearrangement uses TRBV30 and TRBJ2-1; TRBD1 aligns across 9 bases. V dropped 4 bases and J dropped 7; count of bases not matched to a gene: 5. This CDR3 contains 13 residues. Germline values: CDR1 GTSNPN, CDR2 SVGIG (reference sequence). The CDR3 DNA is TGTGCCTGGACCCGACAGGGGGTTAATGAGCAGTTCTTC. Translated: CAWTRQGVNEQFF.

V and J are TRBV28 and TRBJ2-1; 10 nucleotides line up with TRBD2. Trimming cost V 4 bases and J 6 bases; bases outside gene matches: 12. Germline V lookup: CDR1 MDHEN, CDR2 SYDVKM. The CDR3 totals 17 residues. CDR3 sequence (DNA): TGTGCCAGCAGTTCTCCGCCTAGCGGGAGAAAGCGCAATGAGCAGTTCTTC. It codes for CASSSPPSGRKRNEQFF. The full variable domain, with the rest looked up from reference TRBV28 and TRBJ2-1, is DVKVTQSSRYLVKRTGEKVFLECVQDMDHENMFWYRQDPGLGLRLIYFSYDVKMKEKGDIPEGYSVSREKKERFSLILESASTNQTSMYLCASSSPPSGRKRNEQFFGPGTRLTVL.

V gene TRBV5-4 combines with J gene TRBJ2-7; perhaps TRBD1 as D (6 bases). CDR1 is SGHNT, CDR2 YYREEE, per germline (reference sequence). This CDR3 comprises 16 residues. The germline V and J ends were trimmed by 4 bases and 0 bases, with 17 bases remaining between them. The CDR3 protein is CASSERSTGSSYEQYF. DNA of the CDR3: TGTGCCAGCAGCGAACGCTCGACAGGCAGCTCCTACGAGCAGTACTTC.

The chain employs TRBV7-9 and TRBJ2-5, with 7 bases identical to TRBD1. In germline, CDR1 is SEHNR, CDR2 FQNEAQ (reference sequence). Losses at the gene ends were 3 bases for V and 13 bases for J; bases not matched to a gene: 5. The CDR3 is 11 residues long. CDR3 DNA: TGTGCCAGCAGCTTCGACAGGGTTGGGTACTTC. Protein: CASSFDRVGYF.

The J gene is TRBJ2-7, the V gene TRBV7-2; D might be TRBD1 or TRBD2, each matching 6 bases. The CDR3 has 14 amino acids. Germline V gene data show CDR1 as SGHTA and CDR2 as FQGNSA. V was trimmed by 0 bases and J by 4 bases, leaving 10 bases between them. The CDR3 reads CASSLARGDYEQYF. DNA for the CDR3: TGTGCCAGCAGCTTAGCAAGGGGGGATTACGAGCAGTACTTC.

The rearrangement uses TRBV6-1 and TRBJ2-7; 8 nucleotides match TRBD1. V lost 4 bases and J lost 2; bases outside the gene matches: 10. In germline, CDR1 is MNHNS, CDR2 SASEGT. The CDR3 has 16 amino acids. CDR3 in amino acids: CASSVSTTGDTYEQYF. The CDR3 region has the DNA TGTGCCAGCAGTGTTAGTACGACAGGGGATACCTACGAGCAGTACTTC.

This clone has more than one count but fewer than ten. The genes are TRBV7-9 and TRBJ2-5; perhaps TRBD2 as D (5 bases). Germline CDR1 SEHNR, CDR2 FQNEAQ (reference sequence). The V and J ends lost 4 bases and 5 bases respectively, with 8 bases between them. The CDR3 is 12 residues long. Here the CDR3 reads CASSSRRETQYF. In DNA, the CDR3 is TGTGCCAGCAGCTCTAGGAGGGAGACCCAGTACTTC. Full variable domain (outside the CDR3, taken from reference TRBV7-9 and TRBJ2-5): DTGVSQNPRHKITKRGQNVTFRCDPISEHNRLYWYRQTLGQGPEFLTYFQNEAQLEKSRLLSDRFSAERPKGSFSTLEIQRTEQGDSAMYLCASSSRRETQYFGPGTRLLVL.

This clone has more than one count but fewer than ten. V gene TRBV7-6 combines with J gene TRBJ2-1; the D is unclear. V was clipped by 3 bases and J by 6 bases, with 12 bases between them. Germline values: CDR1 SGHVS, CDR2 FNYEAQ. The CDR3 is made up of 14 amino acids. The CDR3, as DNA: TGTGCCAGCAGCTTTGGTGGAGTCCGCAATGAGCAGTTCTTC. Its translation is CASSFGGVRNEQFF.

The CDR3 is CAWSAGWSSDYGYTF. DNA of the CDR3: TGTGCCTGGAGTGCCGGGTGGTCCAGCGACTATGGCTACACCTTC. This chain uses TRBV30 with TRBJ1-2, with D hard to call. Germline CDR1 and CDR2: GTSNPN and SVGIG (reference sequence). This CDR3 spans 15 amino acids. Trimming took 1 base from V and 3 from J, leaving 15 bases between them. The full variable domain, rest sourced from reference TRBV30 and TRBJ1-2, is SQTIHQWPATLVQPVGSPLSLECTVEGTSNPNLYWYRQAAGRGLQLLFYSVGIGQISSEVPQNLSASRPQDRQFILSSKKLLLSDSGFYLCAWSAGWSSDYGYTFGSGTRLTVV.

About this clone itself: A much larger clone is a single base away; this may be a read error. This rearrangement joins TRBV9 to TRBJ2-3; weak D call: TRBD1 (5 bases). CDR1 is SGDLS, CDR2 YYNGEE, per germline. The length of the CDR3 is 12 residues. Trimming took off 6 bases at V and 2 bases at J, with 7 bases between the two ends. CDR3 loop: CASTRDTDTQYF. The DNA of the CDR3 is TGTGCCAGCACCAGGGACACAGATACGCAGTATTTT.

The V gene is TRBV9, the J gene TRBJ2-5; no clear D. The length of the CDR3 is 14 residues. Germline V lookup: CDR1 SGDLS, CDR2 YYNGEE. V dropped 3 bases and J dropped 1 base, with 10 bases sitting between them. DNA for the CDR3: TGTGCCAGCAGCGCCGCGCAGACCCAAGAGACCCAGTACTTC. Amino acids: CASSAAQTQETQYF.

The chain recombines TRBV14 with TRBJ2-7; tentatively, D is TRBD1 (5 bases). Germline V gene data show CDR1 as SGHDN and CDR2 as FVKESK. The CDR3 loop spans 15 amino acids. Trimming cost V 1 base and J 0 bases, with 10 bases left between them. The CDR3 protein is CASSQVAGHSYEQYF. CDR3 nucleotides: TGTGCCAGCAGCCAAGTAGCAGGGCACTCCTACGAGCAGTACTTC.

This clone was detected ten times or more. The chain uses TRBV2 and TRBJ2-1; 7 bases match TRBD1. Germline assignment: CDR1 SNHLY and CDR2 FYNNEI. This CDR3 is 15 amino acids long. V trimming: 6 bases; J trimming: 2 bases; junction bases outside the gene matches: 7. CDR3 nucleotide sequence: TGTGCCAGCAGGAGTCCGGGACAGACCTACAATGAGCAGTTCTTC. As protein: CASRSPGQTYNEQFF.

V and J are TRBV4-2 and TRBJ1-2, with D perhaps TRBD1 (6 bases). V lost 3 bases to trimming and J lost 7 bases, with 15 bases between them. The CDR3 spans 14 residues. Germline assignment: CDR1 LGHNA and CDR2 YNFKEQ. Here the CDR3 reads CASSQDLGGLGYTF. For the CDR3, the DNA is TGTGCCAGCAGCCAGGATTTAGGGGGACTTGGCTACACCTTC.

This clone was seen only a few times. This chain uses TRBV6-5 with TRBJ2-1; either TRBD1 or TRBD2 may supply D (5 bases each). There are 13 residues in the CDR3. The germline V gene encodes CDR1 MNHEY and CDR2 SVGAGI. V was clipped by 5 bases and J by 5 bases, with 10 bases between them. Here the CDR3 reads CASSRGRHNEQFF. The CDR3 nucleotides read TGTGCCAGCAGTAGGGGACGTCACAATGAGCAGTTCTTC.

This chain uses TRBV27 with TRBJ2-7; D might be TRBD2 (5 bases). Germline V gene lookup returns CDR1 MNHEY and CDR2 SMNVEV (reference sequence). V lost 8 bases, J lost 1 base, and 15 bases lay in between. This CDR3 is built from 14 residues. The CDR3 loop reads CASWRSGSSYEQYF. In nucleotides, the CDR3 is TGTGCCAGCTGGAGAAGCGGATCTTCCTACGAGCAGTACTTC.

This clone was counted at least ten times. The sample contains more than one DNA sequence encoding this CDR3. This chain connects TRBV11-2 to TRBJ1-1; D gene unclear. V dropped 3 bases and J dropped 3 bases, with 2 bases sitting between them. This CDR3 comprises 11 residues. Germline V gives CDR1 SGHAT, CDR2 FQNNGV. The CDR3 nucleotides are TGTGCCAGCAGCTTTCACACTGAAGCTTTCTTT. It codes for CASSFHTEAFF.